Presented here are 6 T cell receptor beta chains from one specimen sequenced in a study of blood T cell repertoires in COVID-19. This table comes from immunoSEQ multiplex PCR, and its TCRdb copy is limited to in-frame clones, with some not included. The table has about 170,000 clones, around nine tenths seen once; the top ten hold roughly 0.77%. The sequencing sample was made of PBMCs or T cells enriched from blood (not recorded which). The receptor set was obtained from a woman between 18 and 30 years old who had recovered from COVID-19.

The chain is built from TRBV9 and TRBJ2-7; 10 nucleotides match TRBD2. CDR1 and CDR2 from the germline V gene are SGDLS and YYNGEE. This CDR3 region has 15 residues. The J segment lost 2 bases and the V segment lost 4 bases, leaving 6 bases of the junction unmatched. CDR3 coding DNA: TGTGCCAGCAGCCAAGGCGGGACTAGCGCCTACGAGCAGTACTTC. Protein: CASSQGGTSAYEQYF.

The table lists this clone with a count of one. The chain joins TRBV30 to TRBJ2-7, with 7 bases matching TRBD2. The germline gives CDR1 GTSNPN, CDR2 SVGIG (reference sequence). CDR3 length equals 13 residues. Trimming at V came to 5 bases and at J to 0 bases, leaving 4 bases not matched to a gene. CDR3: CAWARGSSYEQYF. CDR3 sequence (DNA): TGTGCCTGGGCGCGGGGGTCCTCCTACGAGCAGTACTTC.

The rearrangement joins TRBV10-2 to TRBJ2-1; 7 nucleotides agree with TRBD1. The junction had 19 bases not matched to a gene; V was cut back by 8 bases and J by 12 bases. The CDR3 length is 15 residues. CDR1 WSHSY and CDR2 SAAADI come from the germline V gene. The CDR3 region has the DNA TGCGCCAGCCGCAGACAGGGAGCCGGCTCATCATTGCAGTTCTTC. Translating it yields CASRRQGAGSSLQFF.

V gene TRBV20-1 combines with J gene TRBJ2-6; D uncertain. Trimming took off 3 bases at V and 0 bases at J, with 6 bases between the two ends. Germline V CDR1 and CDR2: DFQATT, SNEGSKA (reference sequence). The CDR3 spans 14 residues. The CDR3 DNA is TGCAGTGCTAGTCGGAGCTCTGGGGCCAACGTCCTGACTTTC. This translates into CSASRSSGANVLTF.

V gene TRBV11-2 combines with J gene TRBJ2-1; TRBD2 is a possible D gene (6 bases). V lost 2 bases, J lost 8 bases, and 22 bases lay in between. The length of the CDR3 is 17 residues. The V gene's germline CDR1 is SGHAT and CDR2 FQNNGV. The CDR3 coding sequence is TGTGCCAGCAGCTTAAATCCGGGAGCCCCCTTTCGGTATGAGCAGTTCTTC. It yields the protein CASSLNPGAPFRYEQFF. Full variable domain (rest looked up from reference TRBV11-2 and TRBJ2-1): EAGVAQSPRYKIIEKRQSVAFWCNPISGHATLYWYQQILGQGPKLLIQFQNNGVVDDSQLPKDRFSAERLKGVDSTLKIQPAKLEDSAVYLCASSLNPGAPFRYEQFFGPGTRLTVL.

The V call is TRBV7-3, the J call TRBJ1-1; perhaps TRBD1 as D (5 bases). This CDR3 is built from 14 residues. Germline V gene sequence: CDR1 SGHTA, CDR2 FQGTGA. Deletions cut 4 bases from V and 2 bases from J, with 11 bases between. CDR3: CASSSGGGNTEAFF. CDR3 in DNA: TGTGCCAGCAGCTCGGGGGGAGGAAACACTGAAGCTTTCTTT.